Below, 24 T cell receptor beta chains from the same sample are listed, as sequenced in a study of T-cell reconstitution after alpha-beta-depleted transplantation in children. This sample's TCRbeta library carried unique molecular identifier barcodes. MiXCR, run by TCRdb on the PCR reads, gives a single entry per CDR3 protein. Of 330,000 or so distinct CDR3 sequences listed, around 10% were seen once; the top ten hold less than 9%. This material consisted of PBMCs, taken before TCRalphabeta/CD19-depleted stem cell transplant. The origin of the receptors is a boy in the first two years of life with acute myeloid leukemia, due to receive a stem cell transplant.

This clonotype was found many times. This chain links TRBV6-1 with TRBJ2-7; D is uncertain. Per germline, CDR1 MNHNS and CDR2 SASEGT. The CDR3 runs to 12 residues. Trimming left V 1 base short and J 4 bases short, with 5 bases between. The CDR3, as DNA: TGTGCCAGCAGTGAAGTAGTGTACGAGCAGTACTTC. The encoded protein is CASSEVVYEQYF.

This clonotype was detected many times. The chain employs TRBV4-3 and TRBJ2-7; D not resolved. This CDR3 has 14 residues. The germline gives CDR1 LGHNA, CDR2 YSLEER. V gave up 0 bases and J gave up 3 bases, with 9 bases separating them. DNA of the CDR3: TGCGCCAGCAGCCAAGATAAACAGTACTACGAGCAGTACTTC. Translation: CASSQDKQYYEQYF.

The sample holds many counts of this clonotype. This sequence joins TRBV2 and TRBJ2-7; either TRBD1 or TRBD2 may supply D (6 bases each). CDR3 length: 12 amino acids. Germline CDR1 SNHLY, CDR2 FYNNEI. The germline V and J ends were trimmed by 7 bases and 6 bases, with 13 bases remaining between them. CDR3 in amino acids: CASTSQGLEQYF. The DNA for the CDR3 is TGTGCCAGCACCTCACAGGGACTCGAGCAGTACTTC.

This clonotype was found many times. V and J are TRBV5-5 and TRBJ1-4; D call uncertain. This CDR3 has 14 amino acids. CDR1 SGHKS and CDR2 YYEKEE come from the germline V gene (reference sequence). Trimming took off 1 base at V and 6 bases at J, with 10 bases between the two ends. The CDR3, as DNA: TGTGCCAGCAGCTTGCGGCCAGTTTATGAAAAACTGTTTTTT. Translating it yields CASSLRPVYEKLFF.

V gene TRBV5-1 combines with J gene TRBJ1-1; tentatively, D is TRBD1 (5 bases). Germline lookup yields CDR1 SGHRS and CDR2 YFSETQ. This CDR3 comprises 16 residues. V shed 6 bases and J shed 1 base, with 19 bases lying between them. The CDR3 coding sequence is TGCGCCAGCACCTTCGGGCTGGGACGGAAGAACACTGAAGCTTTCTTT. This sequence encodes CASTFGLGRKNTEAFF.

Notes on this clonotype: A single base separates this from a much larger clone, so it may be a read error. V usage is TRBV7-2 and J usage is TRBJ2-6, with 8 bases lining up with TRBD2. This CDR3 has 16 amino acids. Germline lookup yields CDR1 SGHTA and CDR2 FQGNSA. CDR3 nucleotides: TGTGCCAGCAGCTTAATGGGGCCGGGAGGGGCCAACCTCCTGACTTTC. This sequence encodes CASSLMGPGGANLLTF.

This clonotype has a count of ten or more. The genes are TRBV5-1 and TRBJ1-2, with D perhaps TRBD1 (6 bases). Trimming removed 4 bases at V and 6 bases at J, with 10 bases between. Germline assignment: CDR1 SGHRS and CDR2 YFSETQ. CDR3 length: 12 amino acids. CDR3 DNA: TGCGCCAGCAGCGCGGCAGGGGATGGCTACACCTTC. Protein sequence: CASSAAGDGYTF.

This clonotype was counted many times. This sequence joins TRBV7-9 and TRBJ1-5; D unclear. Germline V gene lookup returns CDR1 SEHNR and CDR2 FQNEAQ (reference sequence). This CDR3 comprises 13 residues. V was shortened by 5 bases and J by 7 bases, with 12 bases between the two germline ends. The DNA for the CDR3 is TGTGCCAGCAGCGGAAGGGCAGAACAGCCCCAGCATTTT. It is translated as CASSGRAEQPQHF.

This clonotype showed up many times. This sequence joins TRBV15 and TRBJ2-7, with 10 nucleotides matching TRBD2. Germline assignment: CDR1 LNHNV and CDR2 YYDKDF (reference sequence). This CDR3 has 11 amino acids. Trimming cost V 6 bases and J 7 bases; bases outside gene matches: 0. The CDR3 reads CATRAGGEQYF. The CDR3 region has the DNA TGTGCCACCAGAGCGGGGGGGGAGCAGTACTTC.

Ten or more counts support this clonotype. The chain carries TRBV6-2 or TRBV6-3 and TRBJ2-5; D ambiguous. CDR3 length: 14 amino acids. The germline V and J ends were trimmed by 2 bases and 2 bases, with 9 bases remaining between them. CDR1 MNHEY and CDR2 SVGEGT come from the germline V gene. CDR3 in amino acids: CASSYEVYQETQYF. Written as DNA, the CDR3 is TGTGCCAGCAGTTACGAGGTATATCAAGAGACCCAGTACTTC.

In this sample, this clonotype turned up many times. The chain recombines TRBV6-6 with TRBJ2-4; 7 bases match TRBD1. Germline V lookup: CDR1 MNHNY, CDR2 SVGAGI (reference sequence). Trimming at V came to 2 bases and at J to 7 bases, leaving 2 bases not matched to a gene. This CDR3 is built from 13 residues. The CDR3 nucleotides read TGTGCCAGCAGTTACCCGGGACAGAACATTCAGTACTTC. This gives the protein CASSYPGQNIQYF.

This clonotype was seen at least ten times. The rearrangement links TRBV12-5 to TRBJ1-5; 7 nucleotides agree with TRBD1. The germline V gene has CDR1 LGHNT and CDR2 FRNRAP. The length of the CDR3 is 17 residues. The J segment lost 0 bases and the V segment lost 1 base, leaving 6 bases of the junction unmatched. CDR3 sequence (DNA): TGTGCTAGTGGTTTGGAACAGGGGAAGTATAGCAATCAGCCCCAGCATTTT. It specifies CASGLEQGKYSNQPQHF.

This clonotype was counted many times. The chain joins TRBV3-1 to TRBJ2-7, with TRBD1 matching over 8 bases. CDR3 size: 17 residues. Germline V gene lookup returns CDR1 LGHDT and CDR2 YNNKEL (reference sequence). Unmatched junction bases numbered 11, after V lost 4 bases and J lost 0 bases. CDR3 sequence reads: CASSRQGSRVGSYEQYF. CDR3 in DNA: TGTGCCAGCAGCCGACAGGGGTCCCGTGTAGGCTCCTACGAGCAGTACTTC.

This clonotype showed up many times. This chain joins TRBV20-1 and TRBJ2-5; 7 bases agree with TRBD2. J lost 0 bases, V lost 6 bases, and 10 bases had no gene match. The germline CDR1 and CDR2 sequences are DFQATT and SNEGSKA (reference sequence). CDR3 length: 15 amino acids. CDR3: CSALWLAANQETQYF. In nucleotides, the CDR3 is TGCAGTGCCCTGTGGCTAGCGGCAAACCAAGAGACCCAGTACTTC.

This clonotype was seen more than once but under ten times. The chain couples TRBV5-1 to TRBJ1-2, with 7 bases identical to TRBD1. J was trimmed by 5 bases and V by 7 bases; bases with no gene match: 11. Germline-derived CDR1 and CDR2 are SGHRS and YFSETQ. The CDR3 contains 14 residues. The CDR3 nucleotides read TGCGCCAGCGGCCATGGGACAGATATTTATGGCTACACCTTC. Its protein is CASGHGTDIYGYTF.

Remarks on this clonotype: A much larger clone is a single base away; this may be a read error. V and J are TRBV7-3 and TRBJ1-2, with D perhaps TRBD1 (5 bases). The CDR3 sequence is 16 residues long. Germline CDR1 is SGHTA and CDR2 is FQGTGA. Trimming shortened V by 3 bases and J by 6 bases, and 20 bases separated the two germline ends. In DNA, the CDR3 is TGTGCCAGCAGCTTCAACCCTAGGGACGGCGGGCATGGCTACACCTTC. This translates into CASSFNPRDGGHGYTF.

Only a few counts were recorded for this clonotype. CDR3 protein: CASRVQGTGAYNEQFF. The CDR3 DNA reads TGTGCCAGCAGAGTACAGGGGACAGGGGCCTACAATGAGCAGTTCTTC. V is TRBV7-9 and J is TRBJ2-1; 10 bases align to TRBD1. Trimming at V came to 6 bases and at J to 2 bases, leaving 7 bases not matched to a gene. Per the germline V gene, CDR1 is SEHNR and CDR2 is FQNEAQ (reference sequence). The CDR3 consists of 16 residues. Full variable domain (missing parts from reference TRBV7-9 and TRBJ2-1): DTGVSQNPRHKITKRGQNVTFRCDPISEHNRLYWYRQTLGQGPEFLTYFQNEAQLEKSRLLSDRFSAERPKGSFSTLEIQRTEQGDSAMYLCASRVQGTGAYNEQFFGPGTRLTVL.

This clonotype has ten or more counts. This chain connects TRBV6-5 to TRBJ2-7; 10 bases are a match to TRBD1. CDR1 is MNHEY and CDR2 is SVGAGI in the germline V gene. The CDR3 is made up of 15 amino acids. V was clipped by 2 bases and J by 7 bases; unmatched bases: 8. The CDR3 region is CASSYPGTGVGEQYF. The CDR3 coding sequence is TGTGCCAGCAGTTACCCTGGGACAGGGGTCGGGGAGCAGTACTTC.

The sample holds many counts of this clonotype. This chain uses TRBV5-1 with TRBJ2-7; possible D gene TRBD1, 8 bases. The CDR3 length is 14 residues. Germline lookup yields CDR1 SGHRS and CDR2 YFSETQ. V was shortened by 4 bases and J by 4 bases, with 15 bases between the two germline ends. DNA for the CDR3: TGCGCCAGCAGCGCCGACAGGGGAGGGTACGAGCAGTACTTC. It codes for CASSADRGGYEQYF.

This clonotype was seen many times. The chain has TRBV20-1 and TRBJ2-5, with D unresolved. V dropped 3 bases and J dropped 1 base, with 9 bases sitting between them. Germline CDR1 reads DFQATT; CDR2 reads SNEGSKA (reference sequence). This CDR3 spans 13 amino acids. CDR3 residues: CSASGQVQETQYF. For the CDR3, the DNA is TGCAGTGCTAGCGGCCAGGTCCAAGAGACCCAGTACTTC.

This clonotype was counted many times. The genes are TRBV7-2 and TRBJ2-5; the match to TRBD1 covers 11 bases. CDR1 is SGHTA, CDR2 FQGNSA, per germline. The CDR3 is 16 residues long. The V segment lost 3 bases and the J segment 2 bases; nucleotides outside the gene matches: 5. The CDR3 sequence: CASSFPGQGGQETQYF. The CDR3 DNA sequence: TGTGCCAGCAGCTTTCCGGGACAGGGGGGACAAGAGACCCAGTACTTC.

The chain is built from TRBV20-1 and TRBJ1-1, with D possibly matching TRBD1 (6 bases). The CDR3 extends over 17 amino acids. V lost 1 base and J lost 0, with 18 bases in between. The germline V gene has CDR1 DFQATT and CDR2 SNEGSKA (reference sequence). CDR3 loop: CSARAFDRFPMNTEAFF. The CDR3 nucleotides read TGCAGTGCTAGAGCCTTTGACAGGTTCCCAATGAACACTGAAGCTTTCTTT.

This clonotype was recorded at least ten times. V and J are TRBV5-5 and TRBJ2-2, with D maybe TRBD1 (5 bases). Between the trimmed V and J ends, which lost 3 bases and 0 bases, there was a span of 9 bases. The germline gives CDR1 SGHKS, CDR2 YYEKEE (reference sequence). The CDR3 extends over 15 amino acids. The CDR3 protein is CASSYQGPNTGELFF. The CDR3 DNA sequence: TGTGCCAGCAGCTATCAGGGTCCGAACACCGGGGAGCTGTTTTTT.

This clonotype came up many times. The chain uses TRBV12-3 or TRBV12-4 and TRBJ2-1, with 8 bases fitting TRBD2. The CDR3 extends over 16 amino acids. Germline trimming cut 3 bases from V and 10 bases from J; bases unmatched to any gene: 14. CDR3 residues: CASSFAIAGPSREQFF. The CDR3 DNA reads as TGTGCCAGCAGTTTCGCAATAGCGGGACCCAGCAGGGAGCAGTTCTTC.